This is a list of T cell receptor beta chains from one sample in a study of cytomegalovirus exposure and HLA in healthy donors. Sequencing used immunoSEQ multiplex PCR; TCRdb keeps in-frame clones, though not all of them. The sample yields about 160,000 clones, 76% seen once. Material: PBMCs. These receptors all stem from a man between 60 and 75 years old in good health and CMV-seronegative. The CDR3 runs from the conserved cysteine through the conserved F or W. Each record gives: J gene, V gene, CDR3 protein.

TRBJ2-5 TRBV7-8 CASSTRIGGWETQYF
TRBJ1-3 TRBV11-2 CASSSRQGSGNTIYF
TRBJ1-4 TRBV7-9 CASSLDYRGNEKLFF
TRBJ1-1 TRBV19 CATEDRGFRDTEAFF
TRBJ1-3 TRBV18 CASSPMGSSGNTIYF
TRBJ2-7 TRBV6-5 CASSYSIGTSYGEQYF
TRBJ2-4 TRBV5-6 CASSLVGSGGSLQYF
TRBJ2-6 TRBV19 CASSTITGYGANVLTF
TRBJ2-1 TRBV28 CASSSGAGFSYNEQFF
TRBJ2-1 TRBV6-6 CASSLAGELYNEQFF
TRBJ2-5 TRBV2 CASMAPGTSGQEAQYF
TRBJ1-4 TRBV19 CASSPLSAGREKLFF
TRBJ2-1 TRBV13 CASSLKRLAPFSYNEQFF
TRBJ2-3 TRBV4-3 CASSQEGGRAGDTQYF
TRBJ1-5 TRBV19 CASSRGGGYGQPQHF
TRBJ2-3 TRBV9 CASSTLGGEDTQYF
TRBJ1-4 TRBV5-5 CASSWTGSGEKLFF
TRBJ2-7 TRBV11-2 CASSSSPGSYEQYF
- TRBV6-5 CASSYAGGTGDEQYF
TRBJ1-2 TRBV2 CASSELQGDNGYTF
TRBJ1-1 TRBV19 CASSTTFGGNTEAFF
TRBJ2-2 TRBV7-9 CASSLQGLGELFF
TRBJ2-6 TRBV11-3 CASSLDKGGHSGANVLTF
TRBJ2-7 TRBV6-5 CASSYSLAGAYEQYF
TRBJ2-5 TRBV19 CASSRTGVQETQYF
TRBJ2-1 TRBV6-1 CASSPWGQGANEQFF
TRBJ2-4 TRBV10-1 CASSLQGSKNIQYF
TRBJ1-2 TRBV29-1 CSVGQQGGYTF
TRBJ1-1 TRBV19 CASSMVEGSTEAFF
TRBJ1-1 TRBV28 CASRVEDPSTEAFF
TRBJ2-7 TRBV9 CASSGGTGHTYEQYF
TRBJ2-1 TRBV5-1 CASSLAFRGLQSSYNEQFF
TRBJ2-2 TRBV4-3 CASSQFKDSGSTGELFF
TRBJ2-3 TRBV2 CASSEDQGFDTQYF
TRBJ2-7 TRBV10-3 CAISDLDRANSYEQYF
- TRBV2 CASRGQGISYEQYF
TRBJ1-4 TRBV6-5 CASSTPGTGDEKLFF
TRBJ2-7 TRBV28 CASSFTRAVGQYF
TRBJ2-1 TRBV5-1 CASRPLLAGGPELFF
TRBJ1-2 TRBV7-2 CASSPRGGDYGYTF
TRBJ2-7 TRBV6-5 CASSYLTGSSYEQYF
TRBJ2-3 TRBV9 CASSVTRDTDTQYF
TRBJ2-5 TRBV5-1 CASSKGLYQETQYF